A selection of T cell receptor beta chains follows, all from one sample in a study of CD8 T cells in ankylosing spondylitis. TCRdb re-called the 5' RACE reads with MiXCR, one entry per CDR3 protein. The sample has under 250,000 distinct CDR3 sequences; about 11% are singletons. The sequenced sample consisted of blood, either unsorted or a sorted T cell fraction (not recorded which). All receptors come from a male donor with ankylosing spondylitis or in good health (not recorded which). Each CDR3 is given with its conserved first and last residue. Fields, in order: J gene, clone size, V gene, D gene, CDR3 protein, CDR3 DNA. The D gene is left open where the match is weak. The size of a clone is reported for some rows only, either as once, few or many, or as a class for expanded clones.

>TRBJ2-1|many|TRBV20-1|TRBD1
CSADNRGYYNEQFF
TGCAGTGCCGACAACAGGGGATATTACAATGAGCAGTTCTTC
>TRBJ2-5|many|TRBV19|-
CASSPKAWETQYF
TGTGCCAGCAGCCCCAAGGCTTGGGAGACCCAGTACTTC
>TRBJ1-4|many|TRBV20-1|TRBD1
CSARIQGADEKLFF
TGCAGTGCTAGAATACAGGGGGCGGACGAAAAACTGTTTTTT
>TRBJ2-3|many|TRBV12-3/TRBV12-4|-
CASKEGPPTDTQYF
TGTGCCAGCAAGGAGGGCCCCCCCACAGATACGCAGTATTTT
>TRBJ2-5|many|TRBV29-1|TRBD2
CSVGGVQETQYF
TGCAGCGTGGGGGGGGTCCAAGAGACCCAGTACTTC
>TRBJ2-1|-|TRBV7-9|TRBD2
CASSVRTSGGAVDEQFF
TGTGCCAGCAGCGTTCGGACTAGCGGGGGGGCCGTAGATGAGCAGTTCTTC
>TRBJ2-2|-|TRBV7-7|TRBD2
CASSFVVAGAANTGELFF
TGTGCCAGCAGCTTCGTTGTAGCGGGGGCCGCGAACACCGGGGAGCTGTTTTTT
>TRBJ2-7|many|TRBV12-3/TRBV12-4|TRBD1
CASSLRDRGYEQYF
TGTGCCAGCAGTTTACGGGACAGGGGGTACGAGCAGTACTTC
>TRBJ2-1|-|TRBV30|TRBD2
CAWSISWTSGRSDEQFF
TGTGCCTGGAGTATATCTTGGACTAGCGGGAGATCTGATGAGCAGTTCTTC
>TRBJ1-1|many|TRBV12-3/TRBV12-4|TRBD1
CASRTDRAPEAFF
TGTGCCAGCAGGACCGACAGGGCCCCCGAAGCTTTCTTT
>TRBJ2-7|many|TRBV29-1|-
CSVEIIRGEQYF
TGCAGCGTTGAAATAATCCGGGGCGAGCAGTACTTC
>TRBJ1-6|many|TRBV6-5|-
CASSSGPYNSPLHF
TGTGCCAGCAGTTCAGGGCCATATAATTCACCCCTCCACTTT
>TRBJ1-1|many|TRBV27|-
CASSFRGGVKMNTEAFF
TGTGCCAGCAGTTTCAGGGGAGGGGTTAAAATGAACACTGAAGCTTTCTTT
>TRBJ2-5|-|TRBV4-2|TRBD1
CASSQGAGTGLQETQYF
TGTGCCAGCAGCCAAGGGGCTGGGACAGGCTTACAAGAGACCCAGTACTTC
>TRBJ2-4|many|TRBV12-3/TRBV12-4|-
CASSSSAGTKNIQYF
TGTGCCAGCAGTTCGTCGGCCGGGACCAAAAACATTCAGTACTTC
>TRBJ1-1|-|TRBV7-9|TRBD1
CASLRATGVNTEAFF
TGTGCCAGCCTAAGGGCGACAGGGGTGAACACTGAAGCTTTCTTT
>TRBJ2-7|many|TRBV20-1|TRBD1
CSARPQGAISYEQYF
TGCAGTGCTAGACCACAGGGGGCTATCTCCTACGAGCAGTACTTC
>TRBJ2-2|many|TRBV6-2/TRBV6-3|-
CASSLQGFTGELFF
TGTGCCAGCAGCCTACAGGGTTTCACCGGGGAGCTGTTTTTT
>TRBJ1-1|many|TRBV12-3/TRBV12-4|-
CASSLGQTEAFF
TGTGCCAGCAGTCTTGGACAGACTGAAGCTTTCTTT
>TRBJ2-6|few|TRBV23-1|-
CASSQPRLCPGANVLTF
TGCGCCAGCAGTCAGCCCAGACTGTGTCCGGGGGCCAACGTCCTGACTTTC
>TRBJ2-1|-|TRBV5-1|TRBD2
CATGLAGAYNEQFF
TGCGCCACCGGACTAGCGGGAGCCTACAATGAGCAGTTCTTC
>TRBJ2-1|many|TRBV5-1|-
CASSFRGELNNEQFF
TGCGCCAGCAGCTTTAGGGGGGAACTTAACAATGAGCAGTTCTTC
>TRBJ2-7|many|TRBV10-3|TRBD1
CATKLGPGGGEQYF
TGTGCCACCAAGCTTGGGCCAGGGGGCGGCGAGCAGTACTTC
>TRBJ2-3|many|TRBV5-6|TRBD1
CASSFGTAITDTQYF
TGTGCCAGCAGCTTCGGGACAGCTATCACAGATACGCAGTATTTT
>TRBJ2-4|many|TRBV7-2|-
CASSLGRLAKNIQYF
TGTGCCAGCAGCTTAGGACGGTTAGCCAAAAACATTCAGTACTTC
>TRBJ2-3|many|TRBV27|-
CASDLNREGTDTQYF
TGTGCCAGCGATTTGAACAGGGAAGGAACAGATACGCAGTATTTT
>TRBJ2-1|few|TRBV12-3/TRBV12-4|-
CASSPTQPGTWDEQFF
TGTGCCAGCAGTCCCACCCAGCCGGGGACATGGGATGAGCAGTTCTTC
>TRBJ2-7|many|TRBV5-6|-
CASSITALPYEQYF
TGTGCCAGCAGCATAACAGCACTCCCCTACGAGCAGTACTTC
>TRBJ1-1|many|TRBV5-1|-
CASSLDKGGDTEAFF
TGCGCCAGCAGCTTGGATAAGGGGGGGGACACTGAAGCTTTCTTT
>TRBJ2-2|many|TRBV5-6|TRBD1
CASSLRRTGGNTGELFF
TGTGCCAGCAGCTTGCGAAGGACAGGGGGGAACACCGGGGAGCTGTTTTTT
>TRBJ1-3|many|TRBV5-1|-
CASMEGNTIYF
TGCGCCAGCATGGAGGGGAACACCATATATTTT
>TRBJ1-1|few|TRBV3-1|-
CASSQDGGPDTEAFF
TGTGCCAGCAGCCAAGACGGGGGGCCGGACACTGAAGCTTTCTTT
>TRBJ2-1|many|TRBV5-6|TRBD2
CASSALAGGNYNEQFF
TGTGCCAGCAGCGCTCTAGCGGGGGGGAATTACAATGAGCAGTTCTTC
>TRBJ2-3|many|TRBV2|-
CASHRDTQYF
TGTGCCAGCCACAGGGATACGCAGTATTTT
>TRBJ1-2|many|TRBV5-1|-
CASSPVGNVGYTF
TGCGCCAGCAGCCCGGTAGGGAATGTCGGCTACACCTTC
>TRBJ1-3|many|TRBV20-1|-
CSANYGSSGNTIYF
TGCAGTGCTAACTACGGGAGCTCTGGAAACACCATATATTTT
>TRBJ1-1|few|TRBV2|-
CASRGRGYTEAFF
TGTGCCAGCAGGGGCAGGGGTTACACTGAAGCTTTCTTT
>TRBJ2-1|many|TRBV7-9|TRBD2
CASSGTIASAYNEQFF
TGTGCCAGCAGCGGGACTATAGCCAGCGCCTACAATGAGCAGTTCTTC
>TRBJ2-1|many|TRBV25-1|TRBD2
CASSGLRLAEILYNEQFF
TGTGCCAGCAGTGGACTGAGACTAGCGGAGATCCTCTACAATGAGCAGTTCTTC
>TRBJ1-5|many|TRBV7-2|-
CASSFDFHSNQPQHF
TGTGCCAGCAGCTTTGACTTTCATAGCAATCAGCCCCAGCATTTT
>TRBJ2-7|many|TRBV5-1|TRBD1
CASTKSGTGTDFSSYEQYF
TGCGCCAGCACAAAATCCGGGACAGGGACTGATTTTAGTTCCTACGAGCAGTACTTC
>TRBJ2-1|many|TRBV9|TRBD2
CASSPHGGTSGNEQFF
TGTGCCAGCAGCCCCCATGGGGGGACTAGCGGTAATGAGCAGTTCTTC
>TRBJ1-1|many|TRBV3-1|TRBD1
CASSLRTGAKNTEAFF
TGTGCCAGCAGCCTCAGGACAGGGGCCAAGAACACTGAAGCTTTCTTT
>TRBJ1-2|-|TRBV24-1|-
CATSDLPEPYGYTF
TGTGCCACCAGTGATTTGCCGGAACCCTATGGCTACACCTTC
>TRBJ2-1|many|TRBV7-9|TRBD2
CASSLASGGDSYNEQFF
TGTGCCAGCAGCCTCGCTAGCGGGGGAGACTCATACAATGAGCAGTTCTTC
>TRBJ2-5|many|TRBV11-2|-
CASSLGREWAETQYF
TGTGCCAGCAGCTTAGGAAGGGAATGGGCAGAGACCCAGTACTTC
>TRBJ1-2|many|TRBV28|-
CATRPPGGDGYTF
TGTGCCACTCGACCCCCGGGAGGGGATGGCTACACCTTC
>TRBJ2-1|many|TRBV12-3/TRBV12-4|-
CASSSGLTRSNEQFF
TGTGCCAGCTCGTCCGGCCTTACTCGCAGCAATGAGCAGTTCTTC
>TRBJ2-3|many|TRBV29-1|-
CSVGGQGITTDTQYF
TGCAGCGTTGGAGGGCAGGGAATAACGACAGATACGCAGTATTTT
>TRBJ1-5|-|TRBV6-1|-
CASSEEPNQPQHF
TGTGCCAGCAGTGAAGAACCCAATCAGCCCCAGCATTTT
>TRBJ2-2|many|TRBV5-1|TRBD1
CASSRDRGSGGELFF
TGCGCCAGCAGCCGGGACAGGGGAAGCGGCGGGGAGCTGTTTTTT
>TRBJ2-1|many|TRBV5-1|-
CASSWDGSYNEQFF
TGCGCCAGCAGCTGGGACGGGAGCTACAATGAGCAGTTCTTC
>TRBJ2-1|few|TRBV20-1|TRBD2
CSTSGVAGVGNEQFF
TGCAGTACATCTGGGGTAGCGGGAGTAGGCAATGAGCAGTTCTTC
>TRBJ2-3|-|TRBV6-2/TRBV6-3|-
CASSYYPGGTDTQYF
TGTGCCAGCAGTTACTACCCCGGCGGGACAGATACGCAGTATTTT
>TRBJ2-1|few|TRBV12-3/TRBV12-4|TRBD2
CASSYAAPGGRQFF
TGTGCCAGCAGTTACGCAGCCCCGGGAGGGAGGCAGTTCTTC
>TRBJ1-2|many|TRBV20-1|-
CSAPGHLSYGYTF
TGCAGTGCTCCTGGACACCTCAGCTATGGCTACACCTTC
>TRBJ2-7|many|TRBV13|TRBD2
CASSASTSGRFSEQYF
TGTGCCAGCAGCGCCTCGACTAGCGGGAGGTTTAGCGAGCAGTACTTC
>TRBJ2-1|many|TRBV27|-
CASSPTGYNEQFF
TGTGCCAGCAGTCCCACAGGTTACAATGAGCAGTTCTTC
>TRBJ2-1|few|TRBV12-3/TRBV12-4|TRBD2
CASSWAEGAGGPNYNEQFF
TGTGCCAGCAGTTGGGCGGAGGGAGCGGGGGGTCCTAACTACAATGAGCAGTTCTTC
>TRBJ1-4|-|TRBV18|TRBD1
CASSLRQGLGEKLFF
TGTGCCAGCTCACTCCGACAGGGGTTGGGTGAAAAACTGTTTTTT